This entry describes one TCR beta chain. Its target is not known. This sample was included in a study of siplizumab effects on memory and regulatory T cells. Overall study findings and caveats: Alloreactive sequences tracing back to unstimulated CD4+ memory cells were significantly reduced by siplizumab. Apparently more diverse than memory cells, naive T cells also seemed major alloresponse contributors. Relative to controls at 25% to 30%, mappable alloreactive CD4+ clones exhibited a mean Treg-derived proportion of under 75% with siplizumab. In siplizumab cultures, the suppressive function of proliferating Tregs remained unconfirmed.

Profiling relied on immunoSEQ multiplex PCR, and the TCRdb table lists in-frame clones only, not all of them. This sample has about 100,000 clones, with about 95% found just once. Material for sequencing was Tregs sorted from blood. This clonotype originated in a human donor in good health.

The CDR3: CASSRRRGRAEKLFF. CDR3 DNA: TGTGCCAGCAGCCGAAGACGGGGGCGGGCCGAAAAACTGTTTTTT. The chain combines TRBV11-2 with TRBJ1-4; TRBD1 might be the D (6 bases). Germline lookup yields CDR1 SGHAT and CDR2 FQNNGV. Trimming stripped 5 bases from V and 8 bases from J, with 18 bases between. The CDR3 sequence is 15 residues long.